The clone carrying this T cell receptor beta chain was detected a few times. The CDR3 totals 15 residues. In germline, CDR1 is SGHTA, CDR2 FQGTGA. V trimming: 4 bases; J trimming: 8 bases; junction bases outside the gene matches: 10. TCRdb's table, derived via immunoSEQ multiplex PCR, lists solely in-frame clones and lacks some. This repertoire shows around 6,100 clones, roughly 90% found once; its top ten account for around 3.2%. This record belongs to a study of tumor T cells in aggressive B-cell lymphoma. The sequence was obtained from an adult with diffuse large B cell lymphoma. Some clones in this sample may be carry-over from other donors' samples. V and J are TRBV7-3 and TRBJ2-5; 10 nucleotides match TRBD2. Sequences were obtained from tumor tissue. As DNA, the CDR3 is TGTGCCAGCAGCTCCCTAGCGGGAGTGGGCAACACCCAGTACTTC. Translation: CASSSLAGVGNTQYF.